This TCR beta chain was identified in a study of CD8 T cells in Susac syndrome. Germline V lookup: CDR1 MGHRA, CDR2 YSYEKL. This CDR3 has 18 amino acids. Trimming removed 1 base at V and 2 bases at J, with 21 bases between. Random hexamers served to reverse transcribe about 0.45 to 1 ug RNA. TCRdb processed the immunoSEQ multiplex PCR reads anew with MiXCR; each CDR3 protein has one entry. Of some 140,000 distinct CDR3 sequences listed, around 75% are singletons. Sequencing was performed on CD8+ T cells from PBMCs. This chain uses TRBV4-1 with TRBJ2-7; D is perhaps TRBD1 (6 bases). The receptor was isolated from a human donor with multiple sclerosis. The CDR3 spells CASSQVRALADSTYEQYF. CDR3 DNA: TGCGCCAGCAGCCAAGTTAGGGCCTTGGCGGACAGCACCTACGAGCAGTACTTC.